This is a list of T cell receptor beta chains from one sample in a study of blood T cells in healthy people across ages. TCRdb recomputed calls from the 5' RACE reads with MiXCR, one row per CDR3 protein. The data hold roughly 700,000 distinct CDR3 sequences, with approximately 25% observed a single time. A further study also used this sample, focusing on T cells of mothers and their children.

Sequenced: blood. These receptors were collected from a boy between 10 and 17 years old in good health. Each CDR3 is given with its conserved first and last residue. A D gene is named only where the DNA matches it firmly. Clone size is given for some rows only: seen once, a few or many times, or a class if the clone is expanded.

J gene | CDR3 length | V gene | clone size | D gene | CDR3 protein
TRBJ2-5 | 16 | TRBV6-6 | . | . | CASSVPSRSSGETQYF
TRBJ1-3 | 16 | TRBV15 | few | . | CATSRESRISGNTIYF
TRBJ2-1 | 15 | TRBV7-8 | . | . | CASRARPGADNEQFF
TRBJ1-2 | 13 | TRBV12-3/TRBV12-4 | few | TRBD1 | CASRGQSNYGYTF
TRBJ2-7 | 15 | TRBV7-2 | many | TRBD2 | CASSLGAGGSYEQYF
TRBJ2-1 | 13 | TRBV7-7 | . | TRBD1 | CASSPTGGNEQFF
TRBJ2-7 | 14 | TRBV7-3 | . | TRBD1 | CASSRGQVNDEQYF
TRBJ2-5 | 16 | TRBV7-2 | . | . | CASSLALGLGQETQYF
TRBJ2-3 | 14 | TRBV20-1 | few | . | CSSLKGGSTDTQYF
TRBJ2-2 | 15 | TRBV5-6 | . | . | CASSSTAGPTGELFF
. | 13 | TRBV5-4 | few | . | CASSLLPGDEQYF
TRBJ2-6 | 16 | TRBV19 | . | TRBD2 | CASSMQRGSGANVLTF